This TCR beta chain was recorded in a study of blood T cell repertoires in COVID-19. Germline V gene lookup returns CDR1 SGDLS and CDR2 YYNGEE. The CDR3 covers 13 residues. The trim removed 4 bases at V and 7 bases at J, leaving 5 bases unmatched. The repertoire was sequenced with immunoSEQ multiplex PCR; TCRdb's copy has only in-frame clones and lacks some. The table shows some 320,000 clones, with roughly nine tenths occurring only once. Sequenced: PBMCs or T cells enriched from blood (not recorded which). The chain carries TRBV9 and TRBJ1-2; TRBD1 matches at 9 bases. This TCR came from a man in his fifties or sixties who had recovered from COVID-19. The CDR3 region has the DNA TGTGCCAGCAGCACCTACAGGGGGCTTGGCTACACCTTC. Its translation is CASSTYRGLGYTF.